This is a list of T cell receptor beta chains from one sample in a study of cytomegalovirus exposure and HLA in healthy donors. Sequencing was performed with immunoSEQ multiplex PCR; in TCRdb, only in-frame clones are kept and a portion is missing. This table has hundreds of thousands of clones, around 78% appearing once. The sequencing input was PBMCs. These receptors were obtained from a woman aged 18-29 years in good health and CMV-seronegative. The CDR3 runs from the conserved cysteine through the conserved F or W. A D gene is named only where the DNA matches it firmly. Some rows mark clone size as missing; the rest say once, few, many or name a class of expanded clone.

v_call	d_call	clone_size	j_call	cdr3_aa	cdr3_nt
TRBV27	-	-	TRBJ1-5	CASGTSGSDQPQHF	TGTGCCAGCGGTACTTCGGGGTCGGATCAGCCCCAGCATTTT
TRBV27	-	-	TRBJ2-5	CASSLSVARGGETQYF	TGTGCCAGCAGTTTATCGGTTGCTAGGGGGGGGGAGACCCAGTACTTC
TRBV30	-	once	TRBJ2-3	CAWSETIPETDTQYF	TGTGCCTGGAGTGAGACTATCCCAGAAACAGATACGCAGTATTTT
TRBV5-1	-	-	TRBJ2-2	CASSLGTGLSATGELFF	TGCGCCAGCAGCTTGGGAACGGGACTCTCGGCCACCGGGGAGCTGTTTTTT
TRBV6-6	-	-	TRBJ1-5	CASSYGLQPQHF	TGTGCCAGCAGTTACGGCCTTCAGCCCCAGCATTTT
TRBV6-1	TRBD1	-	TRBJ1-5	CASILTGGQPQHF	TGTGCCAGCATCCTGACAGGGGGCCAGCCCCAGCATTTT
TRBV30	-	-	TRBJ2-7	CACQRGDGQYF	TGTGCCTGTCAGAGGGGGGATGGGCAGTACTTC
TRBV18	-	-	TRBJ2-7	CASSPGAENYEQYF	TGTGCCAGCTCACCAGGGGCAGAAAACTACGAGCAGTACTTC
TRBV30	TRBD1	-	TRBJ2-2	CAQKQGVNTGELFF	TGTGCCCAGAAACAGGGGGTAAACACCGGGGAGCTGTTTTTT
TRBV6-6	-	-	TRBJ1-2	CASSLGGRNYGYTF	TGTGCCAGCAGTTTAGGGGGGCGCAACTATGGCTACACCTTC
TRBV7-6	TRBD2	few	TRBJ2-5	CASSISGGGETQYF	TGTGCCAGCAGCATAAGCGGGGGGGGAGAGACCCAGTACTTC
TRBV6-1	-	few	TRBJ2-7	CASSEGAPGENF	TGTGCCAGCAGTGAAGGGGCACCGGGAGAGAACTTC
TRBV18	TRBD1	once	TRBJ1-1	CASSLGQGAITEAFF	TGTGCCAGCTCACTGGGCCAGGGGGCGATCACTGAAGCTTTCTTT
TRBV6-1	-	-	TRBJ2-2	CASSEGRPMRELFF	TGTGCCAGCAGTGAGGGACGGCCGATGAGGGAGCTGTTTTTT
TRBV29-1	TRBD1	-	TRBJ1-4	CSVYRGFEDEKLFF	TGCAGCGTTTACAGGGGGTTCGAGGATGAAAAACTGTTTTTT
TRBV30	TRBD1	-	TRBJ1-1	CAWSHRTGGYEAFF	TGTGCCTGGAGTCACAGGACAGGGGGCTATGAAGCTTTCTTT
TRBV27	TRBD2	-	TRBJ2-1	CASSWPPLAGVYNEQFF	TGTGCCAGCAGTTGGCCACCTCTAGCGGGAGTCTACAATGAGCAGTTCTTC
TRBV27	TRBD2	-	TRBJ2-3	CASSPEWGRVDTQYF	TGTGCCAGCAGTCCCGAGTGGGGGAGGGTAGATACGCAGTATTTT
TRBV4-1	-	few	TRBJ1-5	CASSRISGISNQPQHF	TGCGCCAGCAGCCGAATATCGGGTATTAGCAATCAGCCCCAGCATTTT
TRBV2	TRBD1	-	TRBJ2-5	CASSRDRAETQYF	TGTGCCAGCAGTCGGGACAGGGCAGAGACCCAGTACTTC
TRBV30	TRBD1	-	TRBJ1-6	CAWSAGRGRSPLHF	TGTGCCTGGAGCGCCGGCAGGGGGCGTTCACCCCTCCACTTT